This T cell receptor beta chain was sequenced during a study of T cell changes during pregnancy in multiple sclerosis. Produced via immunoSEQ multiplex PCR; TCRdb's table is partial and in-frame only. This table has around 78,000 clones, roughly 91% appearing once. The source of this sequence is a female donor in good health, enrolled as a control in a pregnancy study. The sequences come from peripheral blood, collected in the third trimester of pregnancy.

In nucleotides, the CDR3 is TGTGCCAGCAGTTCCGGAGATTTCACTGAAGCTTTCTTT. This sequence encodes CASSSGDFTEAFF. The chain carries TRBV7-2 and TRBJ1-1; D remains unclear. V was clipped by 6 bases and J by 4 bases, with 12 bases between them. Germline V gives CDR1 SGHTA, CDR2 FQGNSA. This CDR3 region has 13 residues.